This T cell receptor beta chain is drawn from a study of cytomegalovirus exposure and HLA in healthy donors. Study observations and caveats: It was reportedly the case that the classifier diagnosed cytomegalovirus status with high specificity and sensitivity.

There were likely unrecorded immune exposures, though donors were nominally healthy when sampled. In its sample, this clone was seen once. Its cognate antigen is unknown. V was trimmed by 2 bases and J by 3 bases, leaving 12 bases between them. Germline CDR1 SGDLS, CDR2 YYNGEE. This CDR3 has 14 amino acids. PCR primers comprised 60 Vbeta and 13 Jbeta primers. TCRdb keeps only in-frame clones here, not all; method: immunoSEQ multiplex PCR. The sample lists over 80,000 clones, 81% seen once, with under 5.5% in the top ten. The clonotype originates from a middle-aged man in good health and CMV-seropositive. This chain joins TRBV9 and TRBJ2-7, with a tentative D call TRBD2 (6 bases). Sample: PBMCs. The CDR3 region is CASSVGGTLYEQYF. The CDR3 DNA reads TGTGCCAGCAGCGTGGGGGGAACGCTCTACGAGCAGTACTTC.